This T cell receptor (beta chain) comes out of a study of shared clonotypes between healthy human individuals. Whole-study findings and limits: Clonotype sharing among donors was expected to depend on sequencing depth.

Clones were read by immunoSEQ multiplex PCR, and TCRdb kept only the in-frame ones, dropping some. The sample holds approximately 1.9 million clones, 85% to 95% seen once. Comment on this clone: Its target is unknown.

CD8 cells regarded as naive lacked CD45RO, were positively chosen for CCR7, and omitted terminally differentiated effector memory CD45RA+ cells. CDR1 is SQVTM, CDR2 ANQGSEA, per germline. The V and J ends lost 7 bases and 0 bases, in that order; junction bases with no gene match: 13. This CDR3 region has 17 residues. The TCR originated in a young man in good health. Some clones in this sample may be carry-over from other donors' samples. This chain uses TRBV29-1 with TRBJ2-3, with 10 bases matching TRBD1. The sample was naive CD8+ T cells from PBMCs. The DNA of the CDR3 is TGCAGCGGTGTTATTGTGACAGGGGGCGCAAGCACAGATACGCAGTATTTT. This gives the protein CSGVIVTGGASTDTQYF.